This T cell receptor (beta chain) was documented in a study of graft-versus-host responses after intestinal transplantation. In the study overall: Induction with anti-thymocyte globulin, then tacrolimus and steroids for around three years, was given to all recipients. Study results and caveats: Ileal or blood samples showed some GvH clones first, and such clones were also found in recipient marrow.

Clones were sequenced by immunoSEQ multiplex PCR, and TCRdb holds only the in-frame ones, with some missing. The data contain about 70,000 clones, about nine tenths of them seen just once; the ten biggest clones take up 1.3%. There are 14 residues in the CDR3. Trimming took 6 bases from V and 3 from J; bases not matched to a gene: 7. The germline gives CDR1 WSHSY, CDR2 SAAADI. Note on this clone: Its target is not known.

This TCR was recovered from a human donor who received an intestinal transplant. The rearrangement links TRBV10-2 to TRBJ2-5; TRBD1 agrees at 7 bases. Source: unstimulated CD8+ T cells sorted from spleen or lymph node cells, taken before intestinal transplant. The CDR3 spells CASSPTGTEETQYF. The CDR3 bases are TGCGCCAGCAGCCCTACCGGGACAGAAGAGACCCAGTACTTC.